The T cell receptor (beta chain) described here comes from a study of OX40 agonist ivuxolimab in advanced cancers. Across the study: Eligibility rules accepted prior anti-PD-1, anti-PD-L1 or anti-CTLA-4 therapy, and over 30% had some.

The cohort excluded patients with autoimmune disease history or systemic immunosuppression. Blood draws occurred at baseline, cycle 4 day 1, and cycle 7 day 1. J was trimmed by 7 bases and V by 3 bases; bases with no gene match: 4. The germline CDR1 and CDR2 sequences are SEHNR and FQNEAQ (reference sequence). This CDR3 spans 14 amino acids. Repertoires were generated with immunoSEQ multiplex PCR, while TCRdb's copy carries only in-frame clones and drops some. The table records more than 65,000 clones, around 89% of them present only once. The TCR originated in an adult with an advanced solid tumor such as melanoma, head and neck, liver or kidney cancer. The material was CD4+ or CD8+ T cells sorted from blood, obtained in a trial of the OX40 agonist ivuxolimab. The rearrangement uses TRBV7-9 and TRBJ2-2; 8 nucleotides agree with TRBD2. The chain's CDR3 is CASSFAGGFGELFF. The CDR3 DNA follows: TGTGCCAGCAGCTTTGCGGGGGGCTTCGGGGAGCTGTTTTTT.